The 30 T cell receptor beta chains below come from one sample, sequenced in a study of blood T cell repertoires in COVID-19. The protocol was immunoSEQ multiplex PCR, while the TCRdb copy is restricted to in-frame clones and leaves out a portion. In the table there are about 240,000 clones, about 83% of which are singletons. Sequenced: peripheral blood. The receptors derive from a human donor in a cohort sampled during active COVID-19.

This clone was seen a few times. The V gene is TRBV4-1, the J gene TRBJ2-2; the match to TRBD1 covers 10 bases. Germline V CDR1 and CDR2: MGHRA, YSYEKL. Germline trimming cut 4 bases from V and 3 bases from J; bases unmatched to any gene: 11. The CDR3 runs 18 residues. DNA for the CDR3: TGCGCCAGCAGCCCGTACCCCCGGGACAGGGGTGACACCGGGGAGCTGTTTTTT. Encoded protein: CASSPYPRDRGDTGELFF.

This clone is a singleton in its sample. The chain carries TRBV19 and TRBJ1-5, with a weak D call TRBD1 (5 bases). Trimming left V 8 bases short and J 3 bases short, with 11 bases between. Germline lookup yields CDR1 LNHDA and CDR2 SQIVND (reference sequence). This CDR3 has 13 amino acids. The CDR3: CASDDRNNQPQHF. CDR3 nucleotides: TGTGCCAGTGACGACAGAAACAATCAGCCCCAGCATTTT. Full variable domain (outside the CDR3, taken from reference TRBV19 and TRBJ1-5): DGGITQSPKYLFRKEGQNVTLSCEQNLNHDAMYWYRQDPGQGLRLIYYSQIVNDFQKGDIAEGYSVSREKKESFPLTVTSAQKNPTAFYLCASDDRNNQPQHFGDGTRLSIL.

This chain connects TRBV19 to TRBJ1-6, with D tentatively TRBD1 (6 bases). With 8 bases removed from V and 6 bases from J, the gap between germline ends came to 20 bases. The germline V gene encodes CDR1 LNHDA and CDR2 SQIVND (reference sequence). This CDR3 spans 16 amino acids. The CDR3 loop is CASSWGGQRSNSPLHF. The DNA of the CDR3 is TGTGCCAGTTCCTGGGGGGGCCAGAGGAGTAATTCACCCCTCCACTTT.

V usage is TRBV6-5 and J usage is TRBJ2-7, with TRBD1 identical over 7 bases. CDR3 size: 13 residues. Germline-derived CDR1 and CDR2 are MNHEY and SVGAGI. Trimming cost V 8 bases and J 6 bases; bases outside gene matches: 10. CDR3 sequence (DNA): TGTGCCAGCGCCACAAAACAGGGGAGCGAGCAGTACTTC. As protein: CASATKQGSEQYF.

This clone showed up just a few times. The chain employs TRBV24-1 and TRBJ1-3, with 8 bases lining up with TRBD1. CDR3 length: 16 residues. V was clipped by 5 bases and J by 2 bases; unmatched bases: 7. In germline, CDR1 is KGHDR, CDR2 SFDVKD. CDR3 in DNA: TGTGCCACCAGTGGTCAGACAGGGGTTCCTGGAAACACCATATATTTT. Protein product: CATSGQTGVPGNTIYF.

The J gene is TRBJ1-2, the V gene TRBV28; 7 nucleotides match TRBD1. J lost 4 bases, V lost 5 bases, and 7 bases had no gene match. Germline V gene lookup returns CDR1 MDHEN and CDR2 SYDVKM. The CDR3 spans 14 residues. The CDR3 region is CASSTQGRVYGYTF. The CDR3 coding sequence is TGTGCCAGCAGTACACAGGGGCGCGTCTATGGCTACACCTTC.

The chain recombines TRBV27 with TRBJ1-5, with 10 bases lining up with TRBD1. The ends lost 7 bases at V and 4 bases at J; junction bases unmatched: 7. The CDR3 is 15 amino acids. Germline V gene lookup returns CDR1 MNHEY and CDR2 SMNVEV (reference sequence). Here the CDR3 reads CASKGQGSSNQPQHF. CDR3 bases: TGTGCCAGCAAGGGACAGGGGTCAAGTAATCAGCCCCAGCATTTT.

The J gene is TRBJ2-6, the V gene TRBV11-2; 9 bases are shared with TRBD2. The CDR3 is 18 amino acids. Germline CDR1 SGHAT, CDR2 FQNNGV. With 2 bases clipped from V and 0 bases from J, the junction kept 5 bases outside the gene matches. CDR3 sequence reads: CASSLQAGGYSGANVLTF. CDR3 nucleotide sequence: TGTGCCAGCAGCTTACAAGCGGGGGGCTACTCTGGGGCCAACGTCCTGACTTTC.

This sequence joins TRBV12-3 or TRBV12-4 and TRBJ2-3; tentatively, D is TRBD2 (5 bases). Trimming cost V 6 bases and J 9 bases, with 13 bases left between them. The CDR3 spans 12 residues. Here the CDR3 reads CASSPTRSTQYF. CDR3 nucleotide sequence: TGTGCCAGCAGCCCAACTAGATCGACGCAGTATTTT.

There are a few counts of this clone. This chain connects TRBV5-1 to TRBJ2-7, with 8 bases identical to TRBD1. The ends lost 4 bases at V and 3 bases at J; junction bases unmatched: 6. This CDR3 region has 14 residues. Germline assignment: CDR1 SGHRS and CDR2 YFSETQ. The CDR3 reads CASSAGQGGYEQYF. CDR3 in DNA: TGCGCCAGCAGCGCCGGACAGGGAGGCTACGAGCAGTACTTC.

V usage is TRBV5-1 and J usage is TRBJ2-7, with TRBD2 matching 8 bases. The CDR3 is 15 residues long. CDR1 is SGHRS, CDR2 YFSETQ, per germline. Trimming removed 2 bases from V and 0 bases from J; junction bases left unmatched: 4. CDR3 DNA sequence: TGCGCCAGCAGCTTTAGCGGGGCAGCCTCCTACGAGCAGTACTTC. Translating it yields CASSFSGAASYEQYF.

This clone appeared a single time. The gene calls are TRBV5-6 and TRBJ2-5; tentatively, D is TRBD2 (6 bases). The CDR3 consists of 13 residues. V was trimmed by 4 bases and J by 4 bases, leaving 11 bases between them. The germline V gene encodes CDR1 SGHDT and CDR2 YYEEEE. The CDR3 sequence is CASSIRGRETQYF. CDR3 nucleotide sequence: TGTGCCAGCAGCATCCGGGGGAGAGAGACCCAGTACTTC. The whole variable domain, remainder taken from reference TRBV5-6 and TRBJ2-5, is DAGVTQSPTHLIKTRGQQVTLRCSPKSGHDTVSWYQQALGQGPQFIFQYYEEEERQRGNFPDRFSGHQFPNYSSELNVNALLLGDSALYLCASSIRGRETQYFGPGTRLLVL.

V is TRBV7-3 and J is TRBJ1-6; D is undetermined. Between the trimmed V and J ends, which lost 5 bases and 6 bases, there was a span of 14 bases. In germline, CDR1 is SGHTA, CDR2 FQGTGA. The length of the CDR3 is 15 residues. In nucleotides, the CDR3 is TGTGCCAGCAGCCCGAACGGGGTGGGTAATTCACCCCTCCACTTT. Amino acids: CASSPNGVGNSPLHF.

The chain links TRBV5-4 to TRBJ2-1; 8 bases align to TRBD1. J gave up 8 bases and V 2 bases, and 12 bases lay outside the gene matches. The germline V gene encodes CDR1 SGHNT and CDR2 YYREEE (reference sequence). CDR3 size: 16 residues. CDR3 nucleotides: TGTGCCAGCAGCTTAGGGTTAACAGGGGGTAAAGATGAGCAGTTCTTC. Its protein is CASSLGLTGGKDEQFF.

The J gene is TRBJ2-5, the V gene TRBV27; a possible D gene is TRBD1 (5 bases). Germline V gene lookup returns CDR1 MNHEY and CDR2 SMNVEV (reference sequence). The CDR3 contains 14 residues. V shed 5 bases and J shed 3 bases, with 13 bases lying between them. In DNA form, the CDR3 reads TGTGCCAGCAGTAGCTTAACAGGCAAAGAGACCCAGTACTTC. Translating it yields CASSSLTGKETQYF.

V usage is TRBV28 and J usage is TRBJ2-1; 11 bases fit TRBD1. The CDR3 contains 15 residues. After removal of 5 bases from V and 6 bases from J, the junction contained 6 bases not matched to a gene. In germline, CDR1 is MDHEN, CDR2 SYDVKM. The DNA of the CDR3 is TGTGCCAGCAGTCCCTCGGGACAGGGGGGCAATGAGCAGTTCTTC. This encodes CASSPSGQGGNEQFF. Filled out from reference TRBV28 and TRBJ2-1, the complete variable domain reads DVKVTQSSRYLVKRTGEKVFLECVQDMDHENMFWYRQDPGLGLRLIYFSYDVKMKEKGDIPEGYSVSREKKERFSLILESASTNQTSMYLCASSPSGQGGNEQFFGPGTRLTVL.

The chain combines TRBV13 with TRBJ1-1; 8 nucleotides agree with TRBD1. The ends lost 6 bases at V and 5 bases at J; junction bases unmatched: 5. Per germline, CDR1 PRHDT and CDR2 FYEKMQ (reference sequence). This CDR3 has 13 residues. The CDR3 sequence: CASRPYRGTEAFF. The CDR3 DNA reads as TGTGCCAGCAGACCTTACAGGGGGACTGAAGCTTTCTTT.

V and J are TRBV7-6 and TRBJ2-2, with a possible D match to TRBD1 (5 bases). With 5 bases removed from V and 5 bases from J, the gap between germline ends came to 18 bases. Germline V gives CDR1 SGHVS, CDR2 FNYEAQ. The CDR3 is made up of 16 amino acids. The CDR3 DNA reads as TGTGCCAGCAGCCTTCTCTCACAGGTTGGGACCGGGGAGCTGTTTTTT. The encoded protein is CASSLLSQVGTGELFF.

DNA of the CDR3: TGTGCCAGCAGGCCACAGGGGAGCCGAACTAATGAAAAACTGTTTTTT. It encodes CASRPQGSRTNEKLFF. The chain couples TRBV2 to TRBJ1-4, with 7 positions matching TRBD1. The length of the CDR3 is 16 residues. Germline assignment: CDR1 SNHLY and CDR2 FYNNEI. V dropped 6 bases and J dropped 1; count of bases not matched to a gene: 8.

J is TRBJ2-3 and V is TRBV25-1; no definite D call. V was clipped by 6 bases and J by 3 bases, with 4 bases between them. The CDR3 loop spans 11 amino acids. Germline CDR1 is MGHDK and CDR2 is SYGVNS. In DNA form, the CDR3 reads TGTGCCAGCAGGAGGACAGATACGCAGTATTTT. Protein product: CASRRTDTQYF.

The chain recombines TRBV11-2 with TRBJ2-3; maybe TRBD1 (6 bases). The CDR3 has 15 amino acids. V lost 6 bases and J 2 bases, leaving 15 bases between the germline ends. Per germline, CDR1 SGHAT and CDR2 FQNNGV. The CDR3 is CASSSPGQITDTQYF. CDR3 in DNA: TGTGCCAGCAGTTCTCCGGGACAAATCACAGATACGCAGTATTTT. The full variable domain, its missing parts supplied by reference TRBV11-2 and TRBJ2-3, is EAGVAQSPRYKIIEKRQSVAFWCNPISGHATLYWYQQILGQGPKLLIQFQNNGVVDDSQLPKDRFSAERLKGVDSTLKIQPAKLEDSAVYLCASSSPGQITDTQYFGPGTRLTVL.

In its sample, this clone is medium-sized. In DNA form, the CDR3 reads TGTGCCAGCAGTGAAAATTCCGTTAGTGATTTGGAGTACTTC. This translates into CASSENSVSDLEYF. J is TRBJ2-7 and V is TRBV2, with D uncertain. The germline gives CDR1 SNHLY, CDR2 FYNNEI. The ends were cut back, 2 bases at V and 11 bases at J, with 19 bases in the middle. This CDR3 has 14 amino acids.

The chain carries TRBV28 and TRBJ2-7, with TRBD2 identical over 8 bases. Germline V gives CDR1 MDHEN, CDR2 SYDVKM. This CDR3 spans 15 amino acids. The J segment lost 4 bases and the V segment lost 7 bases, leaving 12 bases of the junction unmatched. The CDR3 reads CASTPREGGGYEQYF. DNA for the CDR3: TGTGCCAGCACCCCTCGGGAGGGAGGTGGATACGAGCAGTACTTC.

The chain links TRBV19 to TRBJ2-3; 10 nucleotides agree with TRBD1. Germline V gives CDR1 LNHDA, CDR2 SQIVND (reference sequence). The V and J ends lost 7 bases and 8 bases, in that order; junction bases with no gene match: 6. This CDR3 has 13 amino acids. CDR3 DNA sequence: TGTGCCAGTACCGGGACAGGGGTGGGTACGCAGTATTTT. This codes for CASTGTGVGTQYF.

This rearrangement joins TRBV29-1 to TRBJ2-5, with D possibly being TRBD1 (5 bases). CDR1 is SQVTM, CDR2 ANQGSEA, per germline. The CDR3 covers 13 residues. Trimming took off 3 bases at V and 5 bases at J, with 13 bases between the two ends. Written as DNA, the CDR3 is TGCAGCGTTGACTACCCAAAGGGGGAGACCCAGTACTTC. Its protein product is CSVDYPKGETQYF.

The rearrangement joins TRBV7-2 to TRBJ2-1, with 7 bases lining up with TRBD2. From germline, CDR1 is SGHTA and CDR2 FQGNSA. V was pared by 2 bases and J by 12 bases, with 4 bases of the junction left unmatched. There are 12 residues in the CDR3. CDR3 DNA: TGTGCCAGCAGCTTACCTAGCGGCATGCAGTTCTTC. The encoded protein is CASSLPSGMQFF.

The CDR3 sequence: CASSSVAGGPRNEQFF. The CDR3 nucleotides read TGCGCCAGCAGCTCAGTAGCGGGAGGGCCAAGAAATGAGCAGTTCTTC. This chain joins TRBV5-1 and TRBJ2-1; 11 bases are a match to TRBD2. Germline assignment: CDR1 SGHRS and CDR2 YFSETQ. The CDR3 runs to 16 residues. Germline trimming cut 3 bases from V and 7 bases from J; bases unmatched to any gene: 9.

CDR3 nucleotide sequence: TGTGCCAGCAGTTACTCCGGGACTAGCGCAGATACGCAGTATTTT. Translating it yields CASSYSGTSADTQYF. J is TRBJ2-3 and V is TRBV11-3; 10 nucleotides match TRBD2. The germline V gene encodes CDR1 SGHNT and CDR2 YENEEA. The J segment lost 4 bases and the V segment lost 6 bases, leaving 7 bases of the junction unmatched. This CDR3 contains 15 residues.

The chain recombines TRBV7-9 with TRBJ1-6; 10 nucleotides match TRBD1. The CDR3 is 16 amino acids. V was clipped by 4 bases and J by 9 bases; unmatched bases: 9. Germline-derived CDR1 and CDR2 are SEHNR and FQNEAQ (reference sequence). CDR3 sequence reads: CASSSAGTGVRSPLHF. The CDR3 DNA reads as TGTGCCAGCAGCTCTGCCGGGACAGGGGTACGTTCACCCCTCCACTTT.

As DNA, the CDR3 is TGTGCCAGCAGCTCGACAGGGAGGCAGTTCTTC. It is translated as CASSSTGRQFF. This chain joins TRBV7-3 and TRBJ2-1; 7 bases are shared with TRBD1. Per the germline V gene, CDR1 is SGHTA and CDR2 is FQGTGA. The CDR3 loop spans 11 amino acids. Trimming cost V 4 bases and J 12 bases; bases outside gene matches: 3.